These T cell receptor beta chains were read from a single sample in a study of blood T cell repertoires in COVID-19. Generated by immunoSEQ multiplex PCR, the TCRdb table keeps only in-frame clones and is missing some. The sample yields around 270,000 clones, roughly 84% seen once. Sequencing input: peripheral blood. The receptors shown here come from a woman aged 40 to 55 who had recovered from COVID-19. Each CDR3 is given without its conserved first and last residue. Fields, in order: V gene, D gene, J gene, CDR3 protein. A D gene is named only where the DNA matches it firmly.

V gene: TRBV5-4
D gene: TRBD1
J gene: TRBJ1-2
CDR3 protein: ASRPTGGNYGYT

V gene: TRBV6-5
D gene: TRBD1
J gene: TRBJ2-1
CDR3 protein: ASSYRTGAADEQF

V gene: TRBV3-1/TRBV3-2
D gene: NA
J gene: TRBJ2-1
CDR3 protein: ASSLGLQSDEQF

V gene: TRBV3-1/TRBV3-2
D gene: NA
J gene: TRBJ1-3
CDR3 protein: ASTIAMGSGNTIY

V gene: TRBV7-9
D gene: TRBD2
J gene: TRBJ2-3
CDR3 protein: ASSFGVAGVITDTQY

V gene: TRBV6-7
D gene: NA
J gene: TRBJ1-1
CDR3 protein: ASTTLYRNTEAF

V gene: TRBV7-9
D gene: TRBD1
J gene: TRBJ2-3
CDR3 protein: ASSLGVMNRGIDTQY

V gene: TRBV6-4
D gene: NA
J gene: TRBJ2-7
CDR3 protein: ASKPGHHSYEQY

V gene: TRBV14
D gene: NA
J gene: TRBJ2-3
CDR3 protein: ASSHWGGTPDTQY

V gene: TRBV6-5
D gene: NA
J gene: TRBJ2-5
CDR3 protein: ASSPAQIAGETQY

V gene: TRBV27
D gene: TRBD1
J gene: TRBJ1-1
CDR3 protein: ASTPMGTGLSEAF

V gene: TRBV28
D gene: NA
J gene: TRBJ1-2
CDR3 protein: ASSFDRTIYGYT

V gene: TRBV4-1
D gene: TRBD1
J gene: TRBJ1-2
CDR3 protein: ASSHWTGKDYGYT

V gene: TRBV6-5
D gene: NA
J gene: TRBJ2-7
CDR3 protein: ASSYSKLANYEQY

V gene: TRBV28
D gene: NA
J gene: TRBJ1-1
CDR3 protein: ASSSPPDRITLNAF

V gene: TRBV2
D gene: TRBD2
J gene: TRBJ2-1
CDR3 protein: ASSQGLAGANEQF

V gene: TRBV28
D gene: TRBD1
J gene: TRBJ1-5
CDR3 protein: ASSGDRASNQPQH

V gene: TRBV10-1
D gene: NA
J gene: TRBJ1-1
CDR3 protein: ASRTGLTTEAF

V gene: TRBV2
D gene: NA
J gene: TRBJ2-3
CDR3 protein: ASSDRVSDTQY

V gene: TRBV3-1/TRBV3-2
D gene: NA
J gene: TRBJ2-5
CDR3 protein: ASSQTKETQY

V gene: TRBV27
D gene: TRBD2
J gene: TRBJ2-1
CDR3 protein: ASSQGVGLAYNEQF

V gene: TRBV4-1
D gene: TRBD2
J gene: TRBJ2-3
CDR3 protein: ASSQTLAGGHTDTQY

V gene: TRBV6-1
D gene: TRBD1
J gene: TRBJ2-7
CDR3 protein: ASSEAAGGSYEQY

V gene: TRBV11-2
D gene: TRBD2
J gene: TRBJ2-1
CDR3 protein: ASSLTTSGGAYREQF

V gene: TRBV18
D gene: TRBD1
J gene: TRBJ1-2
CDR3 protein: ASSPGQVALRDGYT

V gene: TRBV5-5
D gene: NA
J gene: TRBJ1-5
CDR3 protein: TSSLDWNQPQH

V gene: TRBV7-3
D gene: TRBD1
J gene: TRBJ2-1
CDR3 protein: ASSFHGTGGYNEQF

V gene: TRBV2
D gene: NA
J gene: TRBJ1-1
CDR3 protein: ASSEALLGRSEAF

V gene: TRBV24-1
D gene: NA
J gene: TRBJ2-2
CDR3 protein: ATRTGNTGELF

V gene: TRBV2
D gene: NA
J gene: TRBJ2-1
CDR3 protein: ASSSHSQVRNEQF

V gene: TRBV9
D gene: TRBD1
J gene: TRBJ2-2
CDR3 protein: ASSVRQGTGELF

V gene: TRBV5-1
D gene: TRBD1
J gene: TRBJ2-3
CDR3 protein: ASRFRDRGTDTQY

V gene: TRBV28
D gene: NA
J gene: TRBJ1-2
CDR3 protein: ASSPNRDGHGYT